The 9 T cell receptor beta chains below all came from one sample that was sequenced in a study of cytomegalovirus exposure and HLA in healthy donors. Generated by immunoSEQ multiplex PCR, the TCRdb table keeps only in-frame clones and is missing some. The table shows about 330,000 clones, with roughly nine tenths occurring only once. Sequences were obtained from PBMCs. All receptors come from a woman aged 25 to 39 in good health and CMV-seropositive.

The V gene is TRBV29-1, the J gene TRBJ2-3; no clear D gene. The CDR3 runs 12 residues. Germline loops: CDR1 SQVTM, CDR2 ANQGSEA. V lost 7 bases and J lost 2, with 10 bases in between. CDR3 nucleotide sequence: TGCAGCGGGGCGGACCTCACAGATACGCAGTATTTT. It is translated as CSGADLTDTQYF.

This sequence joins TRBV7-6 and TRBJ2-1, with 8 positions matching TRBD2. Germline trimming cut 0 bases from V and 3 bases from J; bases unmatched to any gene: 1. The V gene's germline CDR1 is SGHVS and CDR2 FNYEAQ. The CDR3 totals 15 residues. CDR3 in amino acids: CASSLASGNYNEQFF. CDR3 DNA: TGTGCCAGCAGCTTAGCTAGCGGGAACTACAATGAGCAGTTCTTC.

This chain joins TRBV28 and TRBJ2-7; 10 positions match TRBD2. The V gene's germline CDR1 is MDHEN and CDR2 SYDVKM. Trimming took 2 bases from V and 2 from J; bases not matched to a gene: 6. The CDR3 consists of 16 residues. The CDR3 DNA is TGTGCCAGCAGTTTAGGGACTAGCGCCCACCCCTACGAGCAGTACTTC. This translates into CASSLGTSAHPYEQYF.

The J gene is TRBJ1-4, the V gene TRBV28; D not resolved. This CDR3 contains 12 residues. Germline CDR1 MDHEN, CDR2 SYDVKM. Deletions cut 8 bases from V and 8 bases from J, with 12 bases between. The CDR3 reads CASLGFGEKLFF. DNA for the CDR3: TGTGCCAGCTTGGGATTTGGGGAAAAACTGTTTTTT.

The chain recombines TRBV19 with TRBJ2-7; weak D call: TRBD1 (5 bases). The V end was cut by 3 bases, the J end by 3 bases, with 15 bases between. This CDR3 region has 15 residues. CDR1 is LNHDA, CDR2 SQIVND, per germline (reference sequence). The CDR3 DNA sequence: TGTGCCAGTAGTATTCCGGGCAGGGCCGACTACGAGCAGTACTTC. Translation: CASSIPGRADYEQYF.

This sequence joins TRBV6-1 and TRBJ1-2; 11 nucleotides align to TRBD1. V shed 8 bases and J 6 bases; nucleotides not matched to a gene: 11. The CDR3 sequence is 15 residues long. The germline gives CDR1 MNHNS, CDR2 SASEGT. CDR3 sequence (DNA): TGTGCCAGCGGATCCCCGGACAGGGGGCGGGATGGCTACACCTTC. Amino acids: CASGSPDRGRDGYTF.

V and J are TRBV5-1 and TRBJ1-2, with D hard to call. The CDR3 length is 15 residues. With 0 bases removed from V and 5 bases from J, the gap between germline ends came to 14 bases. Germline V CDR1 and CDR2: SGHRS, YFSETQ. CDR3 in amino acids: CASSLAQEGRYGYTF. Written as DNA, the CDR3 is TGCGCCAGCAGCTTGGCCCAGGAGGGTAGGTATGGCTACACCTTC.

This clone was seen just once. The genes are TRBV30 and TRBJ1-5; D unclear. Germline V gene lookup returns CDR1 GTSNPN and CDR2 SVGIG (reference sequence). V lost 1 base and J 6 bases, leaving 7 bases between the germline ends. The CDR3 is made up of 12 amino acids. Written as DNA, the CDR3 is TGTGCCTGGAGTGCGGGAGTTCAGCCCCAGCATTTT. Amino acid sequence: CAWSAGVQPQHF.

This clone was detected ten times or more. V is TRBV2 and J is TRBJ1-2, with 7 nucleotides matching TRBD1. V dropped 6 bases and J dropped 4; count of bases not matched to a gene: 5. The V gene's germline CDR1 is SNHLY and CDR2 FYNNEI. The CDR3 covers 13 residues. The CDR3 bases are TGTGCCAGCAGAGGGGACAGTCCCTATGGCTACACCTTC. It yields the protein CASRGDSPYGYTF.